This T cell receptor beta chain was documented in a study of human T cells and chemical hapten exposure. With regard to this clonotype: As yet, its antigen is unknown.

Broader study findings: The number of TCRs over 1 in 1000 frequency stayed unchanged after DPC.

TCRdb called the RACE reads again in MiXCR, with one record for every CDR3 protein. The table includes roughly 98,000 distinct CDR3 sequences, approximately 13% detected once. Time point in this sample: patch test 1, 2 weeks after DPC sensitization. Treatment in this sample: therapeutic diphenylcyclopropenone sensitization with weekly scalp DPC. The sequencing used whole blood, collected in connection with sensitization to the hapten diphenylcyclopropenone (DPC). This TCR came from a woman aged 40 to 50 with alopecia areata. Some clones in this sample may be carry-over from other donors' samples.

CDR3 amino acids: CASVGQGAEAFF. DNA of the CDR3: TGTGCCAGCGTAGGACAGGGCGCTGAAGCTTTCTTT. The chain has TRBV2 and TRBJ1-1; 8 bases map to TRBD1. The germline V gene encodes CDR1 SNHLY and CDR2 FYNNEI. The trim removed 8 bases at V and 6 bases at J, leaving 5 bases unmatched. This CDR3 spans 12 amino acids.